This section outlines one T cell receptor beta chain sequence together with its context. The data are from a study of control samples from healthy donors and cancer patients. The method was immunoSEQ multiplex PCR; TCRdb's version includes in-frame clones alone and lacks a portion of them. The sample records approximately 90,000 clones, 85% being singletons. V was shortened by 1 base and J by 5 bases, with 2 bases between the two germline ends. The germline V gene has CDR1 LGHDT and CDR2 YNNKEL (reference sequence). This CDR3 is built from 11 residues. The chain joins TRBV3-1 (or the pseudogene TRBV3-2) to TRBJ1-1, with unresolved D. The sequencing input was blood. This clonotype was sampled from a man aged 25 to 40 in good health. The CDR3 protein is CASSQATEAFF. CDR3 in DNA: TGTGCCAGCAGCCAAGCTACTGAAGCTTTCTTT.